Presented here are 5 T cell receptor beta chains from one specimen sequenced in a study of a mutant IDH1 vaccine in newly diagnosed glioma. Generated by immunoSEQ multiplex PCR, the TCRdb table keeps only in-frame clones and is missing some. The table shows approximately 50,000 clones, with over 60% occurring only once. Time point reported: week 47, end of study. Topical imiquimod accompanied each vaccine dose, which consisted of 300 ug of mutant IDH1 20-mer peptide. Antigen specificity for these receptors is unknown. This sample comprised PBMCs, obtained from a glioma patient whose treatment included an IDH1 peptide vaccine. These receptors all stem from a woman aged 40-49 years with glioma. Some clones in this sample may be carry-over from other donors' samples.

J is TRBJ2-7 and V is TRBV25-1; TRBD1 matches at 9 bases. The CDR3 is 15 amino acids. Unmatched junction bases numbered 10, after V lost 4 bases and J lost 6 bases. The germline CDR1 and CDR2 sequences are MGHDK and SYGVNS. Here the CDR3 DNA reads TGTGCCAGCAGTGGATTTGGGGACAGGGTAGGCGAGCAGTACTTC. Translating gives CASSGFGDRVGEQYF.

The chain recombines TRBV15 with TRBJ2-1; TRBD1 agrees at 7 bases. With 1 base clipped from V and 5 bases from J, the junction kept 8 bases outside the gene matches. The CDR3 sequence is 16 residues long. Looked up from germline, CDR1 is LNHNV and CDR2 is YYDKDF (reference sequence). The CDR3 bases are TGTGCCACCAGCAGAGCGCCGGGACAGCCAAACAATGAGCAGTTCTTC. As protein: CATSRAPGQPNNEQFF.

This chain uses TRBV18 with TRBJ1-2; TRBD1 matches 7 bases. J was trimmed by 5 bases and V by 4 bases; bases with no gene match: 7. Germline V gene sequence: CDR1 KGHSH, CDR2 LQKENI. The CDR3 has 14 amino acids. CDR3 nucleotide sequence: TGTGCCAGCTCACAGGGACAGTTATCATATGGCTACACCTTC. As protein: CASSQGQLSYGYTF.

The chain recombines TRBV7-2 with TRBJ2-7; maybe TRBD1 (5 bases). Per germline, CDR1 SGHTA and CDR2 FQGNSA. The V end lost 6 bases, the J end lost 4 bases, and 13 bases lay between the germline ends. This CDR3 contains 13 residues. CDR3 residues: CASSRQRVYEQYF. CDR3 DNA sequence: TGTGCCAGCAGTAGACAGCGAGTATACGAGCAGTACTTC.

This sequence joins TRBV2 and TRBJ2-2; no reliable D call. V lost 4 bases and J 1 base, leaving 4 bases between the germline ends. CDR3 length: 13 residues. Germline CDR1 is SNHLY and CDR2 is FYNNEI. The CDR3: CASSGENTGELFF. The CDR3 DNA reads TGTGCCAGCAGTGGTGAGAACACCGGGGAGCTGTTTTTT.